This TCR beta chain was identified in a study of vaccination effects on CD4 cells after COVID-19. Method: immunoSEQ multiplex PCR; TCRdb's copy keeps in-frame clones and lacks some. The sample yields fewer than 35,000 clones, about two thirds seen once. The table lists this clone with a count of one. Its antigen is currently unknown. Before sequencing took place, the ViraFEST assay used viral peptide pools to expand antigen-specific CD4+ T cells. Subsequent to 10 days of culture, CD4+ T cells were isolated. This person's SARS-CoV-2 infection, confirmed by PCR, occurred between March and December 2020. This CDR3 comprises 14 residues. With 1 base clipped from V and 14 bases from J, the junction kept 3 bases outside the gene matches. Germline CDR1 SEHNR, CDR2 FQNEAQ (reference sequence).

The sequencing used CD4+ T cells from PBMCs cultured with a peptide pool, collected before COVID-19 vaccination. This sequence originates from a human donor who had a prior SARS-CoV-2 infection. The chain recombines TRBV7-9 with TRBJ2-1, with TRBD2 matching over 15 bases. The CDR3 sequence: CASSLGTSGGAEFF. DNA of the CDR3: TGTGCCAGCAGCTTAGGGACTAGCGGGGGGGCGGAGTTCTTC.